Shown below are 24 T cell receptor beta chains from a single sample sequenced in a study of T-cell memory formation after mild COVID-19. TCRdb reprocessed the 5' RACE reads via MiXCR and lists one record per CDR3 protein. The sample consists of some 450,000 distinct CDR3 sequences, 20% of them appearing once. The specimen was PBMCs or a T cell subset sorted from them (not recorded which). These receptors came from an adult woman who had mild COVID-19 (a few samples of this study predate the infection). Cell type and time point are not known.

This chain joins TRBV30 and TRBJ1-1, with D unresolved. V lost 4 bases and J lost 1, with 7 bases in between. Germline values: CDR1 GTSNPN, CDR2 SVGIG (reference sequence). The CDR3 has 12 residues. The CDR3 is CAWITGNTEAFF. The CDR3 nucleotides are TGTGCCTGGATAACGGGGAACACTGAAGCTTTCTTT.

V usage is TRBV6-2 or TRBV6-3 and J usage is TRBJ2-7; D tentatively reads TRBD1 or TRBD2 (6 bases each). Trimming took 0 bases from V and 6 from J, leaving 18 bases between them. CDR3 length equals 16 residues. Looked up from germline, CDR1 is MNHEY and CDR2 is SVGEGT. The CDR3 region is CASSYSTSDRGLEQYF. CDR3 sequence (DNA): TGTGCCAGCAGTTACTCGACCTCAGATCGGGGGCTCGAGCAGTACTTC.

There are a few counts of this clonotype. The CDR3 loop is CSALQNYGYTF. CDR3 DNA sequence: TGCAGTGCCTTACAAAACTATGGCTACACCTTC. This rearrangement joins TRBV20-1 to TRBJ1-2; D is undetermined. CDR1 is DFQATT and CDR2 is SNEGSKA in the germline V gene (reference sequence). The length of the CDR3 is 11 residues. The V end was cut by 6 bases, the J end by 2 bases, with 7 bases between.

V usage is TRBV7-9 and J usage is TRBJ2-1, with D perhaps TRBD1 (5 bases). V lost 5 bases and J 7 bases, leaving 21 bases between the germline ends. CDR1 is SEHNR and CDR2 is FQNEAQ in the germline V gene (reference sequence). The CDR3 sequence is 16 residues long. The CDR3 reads CASSPPTAGGGNEQFF. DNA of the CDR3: TGTGCCAGCAGCCCTCCGACAGCAGGTGGTGGGAATGAGCAGTTCTTC.

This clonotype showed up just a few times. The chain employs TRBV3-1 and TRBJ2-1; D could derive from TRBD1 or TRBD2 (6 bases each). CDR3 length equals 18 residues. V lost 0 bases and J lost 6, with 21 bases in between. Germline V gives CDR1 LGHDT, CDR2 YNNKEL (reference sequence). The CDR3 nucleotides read TGTGCCAGCAGCCAAGACAGGAGTAGGGGGGTTCTCGGCAATGAGCAGTTCTTC. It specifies CASSQDRSRGVLGNEQFF.

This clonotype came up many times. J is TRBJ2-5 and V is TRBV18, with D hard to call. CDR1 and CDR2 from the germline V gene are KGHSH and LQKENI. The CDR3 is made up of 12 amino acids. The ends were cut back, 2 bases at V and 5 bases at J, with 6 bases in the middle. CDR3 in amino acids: CASSPRAETQYF. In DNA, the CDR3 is TGTGCCAGCTCACCAAGAGCGGAGACCCAGTACTTC.

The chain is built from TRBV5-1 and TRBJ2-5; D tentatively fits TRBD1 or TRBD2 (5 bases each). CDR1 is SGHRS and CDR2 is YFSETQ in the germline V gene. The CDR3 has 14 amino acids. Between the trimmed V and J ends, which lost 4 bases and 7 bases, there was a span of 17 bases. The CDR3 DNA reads TGCGCCAGCAGCCTTCTCAGGGATGGGGGGACCCAGTACTTC. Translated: CASSLLRDGGTQYF.

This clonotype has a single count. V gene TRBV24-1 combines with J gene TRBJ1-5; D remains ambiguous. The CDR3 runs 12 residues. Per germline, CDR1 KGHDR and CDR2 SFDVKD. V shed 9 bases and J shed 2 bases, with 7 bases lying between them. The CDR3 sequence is CATAAGNQPQHF. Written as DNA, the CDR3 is TGTGCCACCGCAGCAGGCAATCAGCCCCAGCATTTT.

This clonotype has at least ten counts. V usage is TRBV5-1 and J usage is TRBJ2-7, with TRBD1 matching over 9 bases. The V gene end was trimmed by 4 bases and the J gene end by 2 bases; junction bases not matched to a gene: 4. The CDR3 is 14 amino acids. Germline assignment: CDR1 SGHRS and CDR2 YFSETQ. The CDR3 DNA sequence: TGCGCCAGCAGCGCCGGGACAGGGACCTACGAGCAGTACTTC. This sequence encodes CASSAGTGTYEQYF.

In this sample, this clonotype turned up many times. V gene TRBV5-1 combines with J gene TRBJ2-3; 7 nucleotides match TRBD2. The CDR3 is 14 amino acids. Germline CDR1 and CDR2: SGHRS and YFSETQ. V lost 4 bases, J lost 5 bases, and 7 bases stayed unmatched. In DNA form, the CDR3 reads TGCGCCAGCAGCATCCGGACTAGTCTAGATACGCAGTATTTT. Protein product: CASSIRTSLDTQYF.

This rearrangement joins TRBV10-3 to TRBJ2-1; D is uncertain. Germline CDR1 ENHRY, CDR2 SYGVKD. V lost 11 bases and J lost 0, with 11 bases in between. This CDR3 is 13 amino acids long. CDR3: CAASWGSYNEQFF. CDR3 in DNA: TGTGCCGCCTCCTGGGGCTCCTACAATGAGCAGTTCTTC.

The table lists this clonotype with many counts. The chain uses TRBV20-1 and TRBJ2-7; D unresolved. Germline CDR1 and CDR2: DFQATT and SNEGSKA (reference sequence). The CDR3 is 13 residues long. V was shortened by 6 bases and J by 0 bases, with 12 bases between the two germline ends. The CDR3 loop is CSADGTLSYEQYF. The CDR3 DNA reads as TGCAGTGCCGACGGAACCCTCTCCTACGAGCAGTACTTC.

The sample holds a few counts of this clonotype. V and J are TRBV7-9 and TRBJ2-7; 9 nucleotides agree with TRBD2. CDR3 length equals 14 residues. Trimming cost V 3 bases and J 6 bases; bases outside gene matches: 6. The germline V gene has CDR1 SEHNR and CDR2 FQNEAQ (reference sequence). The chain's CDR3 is CASSLGVAGVEQYF. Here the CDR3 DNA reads TGTGCCAGCAGCTTGGGGGTAGCGGGAGTCGAGCAGTACTTC.

The CDR3, as DNA: TGTGCCAGCAGCTTAGCTTTGGGGCGGACCGGCTATGGGCTCACCTTC. It translates to CASSLALGRTGYGLTF. The chain employs TRBV7-2 and TRBJ1-2; D is possibly TRBD1 (5 bases). The CDR3 is made up of 16 amino acids. Trimming took off 0 bases at V and 13 bases at J, with 24 bases between the two ends. From germline, CDR1 is SGHTA and CDR2 FQGNSA.

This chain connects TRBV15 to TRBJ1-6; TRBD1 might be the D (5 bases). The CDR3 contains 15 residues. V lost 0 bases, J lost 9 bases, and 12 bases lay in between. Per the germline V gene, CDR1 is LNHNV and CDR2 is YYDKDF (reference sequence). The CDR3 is CATSRDPQGGSPLHF. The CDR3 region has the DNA TGTGCCACCAGCAGAGATCCGCAGGGAGGTTCACCCCTCCACTTT. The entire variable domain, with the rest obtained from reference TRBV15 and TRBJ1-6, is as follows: DAMVIQNPRYQVTQFGKPVTLSCSQTLNHNVMYWYQQKSSQAPKLLFHYYDKDFNNEADTPDNFQSRRPNTSFCFLDIRSPGLGDTAMYLCATSRDPQGGSPLHFGNGTRLTVT.

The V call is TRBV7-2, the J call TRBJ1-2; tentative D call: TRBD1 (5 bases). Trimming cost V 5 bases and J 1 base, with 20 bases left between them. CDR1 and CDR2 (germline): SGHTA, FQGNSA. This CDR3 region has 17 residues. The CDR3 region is CASSLSTREMINYGYTF. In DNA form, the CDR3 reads TGTGCCAGCAGCCTCTCTACCAGGGAGATGATTAACTATGGCTACACCTTC. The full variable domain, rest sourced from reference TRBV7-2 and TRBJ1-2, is GAGVSQSPSNKVTEKGKDVELRCDPISGHTALYWYRQSLGQGLEFLIYFQGNSAPDKSGLPSDRFSAERTGGSVSTLTIQRTQQEDSAVYLCASSLSTREMINYGYTFGSGTRLTVV.

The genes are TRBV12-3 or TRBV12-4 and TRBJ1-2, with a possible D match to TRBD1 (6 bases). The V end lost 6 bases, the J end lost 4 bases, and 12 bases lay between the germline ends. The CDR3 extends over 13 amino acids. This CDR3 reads CASRRGGGYGYTF. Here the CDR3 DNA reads TGTGCCAGCAGGAGGGGAGGGGGCTATGGCTACACCTTC.

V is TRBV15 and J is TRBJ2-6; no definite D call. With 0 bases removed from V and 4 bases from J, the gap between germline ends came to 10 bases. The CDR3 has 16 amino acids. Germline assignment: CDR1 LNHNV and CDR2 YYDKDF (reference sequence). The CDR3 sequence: CATSRDKGSGANVLTF. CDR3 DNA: TGTGCCACCAGCAGAGATAAGGGTTCAGGGGCCAACGTCCTGACTTTC.

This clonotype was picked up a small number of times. CDR3 in amino acids: CAWRDTGVRGYTF. Here the CDR3 DNA reads TGTGCCTGGAGAGACACGGGAGTTCGCGGCTACACCTTC. The V gene is TRBV30, the J gene TRBJ1-2; D uncertain. Germline assignment: CDR1 GTSNPN and CDR2 SVGIG (reference sequence). This CDR3 is 13 amino acids long. Trimming removed 3 bases at V and 8 bases at J, with 16 bases between.

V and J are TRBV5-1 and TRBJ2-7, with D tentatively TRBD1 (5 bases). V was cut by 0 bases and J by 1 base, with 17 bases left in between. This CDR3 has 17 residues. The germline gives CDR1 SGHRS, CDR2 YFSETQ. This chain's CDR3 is CASSLGYDRPDSYEQYF. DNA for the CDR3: TGCGCCAGCAGCTTGGGATATGACAGACCTGATTCCTACGAGCAGTACTTC.

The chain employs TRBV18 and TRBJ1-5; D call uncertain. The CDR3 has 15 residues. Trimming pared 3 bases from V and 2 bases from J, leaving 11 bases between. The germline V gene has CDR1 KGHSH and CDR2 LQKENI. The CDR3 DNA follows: TGTGCCAGCTCACCCGTGGAGAATCGCAATCAGCCCCAGCATTTT. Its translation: CASSPVENRNQPQHF.

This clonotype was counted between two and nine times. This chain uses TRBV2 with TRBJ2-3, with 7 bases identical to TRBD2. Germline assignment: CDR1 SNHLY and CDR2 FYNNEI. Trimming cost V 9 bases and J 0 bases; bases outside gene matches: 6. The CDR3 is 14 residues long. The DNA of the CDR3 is TGTGCCAGTCGGACTAGATCAAGCACAGATACGCAGTATTTT. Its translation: CASRTRSSTDTQYF.

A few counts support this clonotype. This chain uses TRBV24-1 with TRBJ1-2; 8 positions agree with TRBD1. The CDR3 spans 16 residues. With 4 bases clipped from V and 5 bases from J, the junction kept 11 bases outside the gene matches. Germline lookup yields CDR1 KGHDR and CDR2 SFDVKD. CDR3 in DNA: TGTGCCACCAGTGACTCTCCTCGGACAGGGAGATATGGCTACACCTTC. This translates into CATSDSPRTGRYGYTF.

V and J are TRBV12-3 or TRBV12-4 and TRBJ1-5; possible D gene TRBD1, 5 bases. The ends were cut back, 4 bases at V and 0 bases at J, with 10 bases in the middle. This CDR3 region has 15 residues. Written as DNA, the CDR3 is TGTGCCAGCAGTTCATGGGGGGGTAGCAATCAGCCCCAGCATTTT. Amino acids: CASSSWGGSNQPQHF.